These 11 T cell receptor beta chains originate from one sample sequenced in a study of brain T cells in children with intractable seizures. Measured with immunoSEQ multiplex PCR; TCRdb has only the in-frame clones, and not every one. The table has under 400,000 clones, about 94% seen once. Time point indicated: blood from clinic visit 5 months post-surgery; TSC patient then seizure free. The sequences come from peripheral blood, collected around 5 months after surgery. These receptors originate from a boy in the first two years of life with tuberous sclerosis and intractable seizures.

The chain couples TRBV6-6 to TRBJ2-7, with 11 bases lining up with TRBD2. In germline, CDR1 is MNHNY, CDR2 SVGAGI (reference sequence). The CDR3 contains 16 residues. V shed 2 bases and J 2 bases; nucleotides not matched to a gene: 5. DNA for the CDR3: TGTGCCAGCAGTTACAGTGCTAGCGGGAGGACCTACGAGCAGTACTTC. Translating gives CASSYSASGRTYEQYF.

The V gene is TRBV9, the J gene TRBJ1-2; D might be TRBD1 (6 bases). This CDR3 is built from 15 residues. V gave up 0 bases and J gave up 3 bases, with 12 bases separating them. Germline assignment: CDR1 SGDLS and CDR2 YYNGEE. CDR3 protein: CASSVATGGYYGYTF. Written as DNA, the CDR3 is TGTGCCAGCAGCGTAGCGACAGGAGGTTACTATGGCTACACCTTC.

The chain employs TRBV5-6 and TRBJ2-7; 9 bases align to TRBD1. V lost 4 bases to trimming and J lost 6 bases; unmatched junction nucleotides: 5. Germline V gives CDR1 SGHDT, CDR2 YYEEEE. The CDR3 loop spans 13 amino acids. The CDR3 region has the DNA TGTGCCAGCAGCGTAACAGGGGGCACCGAGCAGTACTTC. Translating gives CASSVTGGTEQYF.

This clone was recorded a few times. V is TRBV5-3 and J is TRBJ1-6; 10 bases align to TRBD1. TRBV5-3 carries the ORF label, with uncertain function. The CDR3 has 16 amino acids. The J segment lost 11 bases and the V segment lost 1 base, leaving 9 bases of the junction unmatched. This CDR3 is CARSLKWDRGTPPLHF. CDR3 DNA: TGTGCCAGAAGCTTGAAATGGGACAGGGGAACACCACCCCTCCACTTT.

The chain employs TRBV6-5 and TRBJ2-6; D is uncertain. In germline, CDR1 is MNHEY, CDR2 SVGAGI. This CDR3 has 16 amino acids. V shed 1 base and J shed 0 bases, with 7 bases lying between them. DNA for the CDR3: TGTGCCAGCAGTTACTTTACCAACTCTGGGGCCAACGTCCTGACTTTC. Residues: CASSYFTNSGANVLTF.

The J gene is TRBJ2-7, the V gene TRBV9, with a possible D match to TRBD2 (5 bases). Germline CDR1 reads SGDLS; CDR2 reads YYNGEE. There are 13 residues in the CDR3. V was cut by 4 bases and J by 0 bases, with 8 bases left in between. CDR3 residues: CASSSGISYEQYF. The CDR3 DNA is TGTGCCAGCAGCTCCGGGATCTCCTACGAGCAGTACTTC.

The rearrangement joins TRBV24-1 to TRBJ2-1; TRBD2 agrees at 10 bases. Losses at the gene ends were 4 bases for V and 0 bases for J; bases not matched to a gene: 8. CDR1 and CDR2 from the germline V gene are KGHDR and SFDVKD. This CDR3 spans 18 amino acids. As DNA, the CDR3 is TGTGCCACCAGTGACTTTACTAGCGGGGAAAGCTCCTACAATGAGCAGTTCTTC. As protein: CATSDFTSGESSYNEQFF.

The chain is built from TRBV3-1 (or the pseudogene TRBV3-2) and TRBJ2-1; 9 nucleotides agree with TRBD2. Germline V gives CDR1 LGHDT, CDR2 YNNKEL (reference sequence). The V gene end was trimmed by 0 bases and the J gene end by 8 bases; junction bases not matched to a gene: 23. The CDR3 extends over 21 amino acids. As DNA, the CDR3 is TGTGCCAGCAGCCAAGATCTCAAAGCCCCTCTGAGGCGGGGGGGCCCTTATGAGCAGTTCTTC. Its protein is CASSQDLKAPLRRGGPYEQFF.

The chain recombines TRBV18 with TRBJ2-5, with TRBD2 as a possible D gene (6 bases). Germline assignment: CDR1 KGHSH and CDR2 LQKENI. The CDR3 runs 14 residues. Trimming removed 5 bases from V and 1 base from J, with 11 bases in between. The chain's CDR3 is CASSGGLAQETQYF. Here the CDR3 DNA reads TGTGCCAGCTCAGGGGGACTGGCCCAAGAGACCCAGTACTTC.

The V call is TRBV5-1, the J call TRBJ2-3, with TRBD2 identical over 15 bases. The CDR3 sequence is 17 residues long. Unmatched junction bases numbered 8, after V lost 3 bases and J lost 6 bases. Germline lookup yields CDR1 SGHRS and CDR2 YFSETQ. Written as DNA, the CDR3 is TGCGCCAGCAGCTCCGGACTAGCGGGAGGGCCAGGGGATACGCAGTATTTT. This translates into CASSSGLAGGPGDTQYF.

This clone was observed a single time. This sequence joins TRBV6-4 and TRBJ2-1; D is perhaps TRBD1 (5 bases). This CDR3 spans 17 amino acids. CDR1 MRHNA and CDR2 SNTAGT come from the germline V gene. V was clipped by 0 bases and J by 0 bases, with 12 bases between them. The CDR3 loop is CASSDSIRQSSYNEQFF. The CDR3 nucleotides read TGTGCCAGCAGTGACTCCATTAGACAGAGCTCCTACAATGAGCAGTTCTTC.